The 24 T cell receptor beta chains reported below all come from one sample, sequenced in a study of blood T cell repertoires in COVID-19. Profiled with immunoSEQ multiplex PCR; TCRdb holds only in-frame clones, not every one. The sample includes about 180,000 clones, 70% to 85% of them seen just once. Sequencing was performed on peripheral blood. The receptor set was obtained from a human donor in a cohort sampled during active COVID-19.

This chain uses TRBV6-5 with TRBJ1-5; D is perhaps TRBD1 (5 bases). V was shortened by 0 bases and J by 4 bases, with 13 bases between the two germline ends. This CDR3 is built from 16 residues. CDR1 and CDR2 from the germline V gene are MNHEY and SVGAGI. The CDR3: CASSYSSGGVNQPQHF. CDR3 DNA: TGTGCCAGCAGTTACTCTTCGGGGGGTGTTAATCAGCCCCAGCATTTT.

The chain recombines TRBV6-5 with TRBJ2-7, with 11 bases fitting TRBD1. Germline values: CDR1 MNHEY, CDR2 SVGAGI. CDR3 length equals 16 residues. Trimming took 4 bases from V and 6 from J; bases not matched to a gene: 11. The CDR3: CASSSPWTGGHLEQYF. CDR3 nucleotide sequence: TGTGCCAGCAGTTCCCCCTGGACAGGGGGCCATCTCGAGCAGTACTTC.

The chain carries TRBV11-2 and TRBJ2-1; 9 bases are a match to TRBD1. This CDR3 is 15 amino acids long. Unmatched junction bases numbered 11, after V lost 7 bases and J lost 7 bases. Germline values: CDR1 SGHAT, CDR2 FQNNGV. The CDR3 spells CASTPRDRVLNEQFF. DNA for the CDR3: TGTGCCAGCACACCCCGGGACAGGGTTTTAAATGAGCAGTTCTTC.

The V call is TRBV27, the J call TRBJ2-7; 7 nucleotides agree with TRBD1. This CDR3 has 14 residues. The J segment lost 1 base and the V segment lost 3 bases, leaving 3 bases of the junction unmatched. CDR1 is MNHEY, CDR2 SMNVEV, per germline (reference sequence). CDR3 bases: TGTGCCAGCAGTTTTCGGGACAGTTCCTACGAGCAGTACTTC. It is translated as CASSFRDSSYEQYF.

This clone showed up just a few times. The gene calls are TRBV7-6 and TRBJ2-7; 10 bases agree with TRBD2. This CDR3 spans 15 amino acids. In germline, CDR1 is SGHVS, CDR2 FNYEAQ. With V trimmed by 4 bases and J by 3 bases, 6 bases remained unmatched. The CDR3 DNA follows: TGTGCCAGCAGCTCTTTAGCGGGGGGAAACTACGAGCAGTACTTC. It encodes CASSSLAGGNYEQYF. The full variable domain, completed using reference TRBV7-6 and TRBJ2-7, is GAGVSQSPRYKVTKRGQDVALRCDPISGHVSLYWYRQALGQGPEFLTYFNYEAQQDKSGLPNDRFSAERPEGSISTLTIQRTEQRDSAMYRCASSSLAGGNYEQYFGPGTRLTVT.

The chain combines TRBV7-3 with TRBJ1-1; 10 bases align to TRBD1. The CDR3 covers 13 residues. Germline loops: CDR1 SGHTA, CDR2 FQGTGA. With 4 bases clipped from V and 6 bases from J, the junction kept 2 bases outside the gene matches. Written as DNA, the CDR3 is TGTGCCAGCAGCTCGGACAGGGGGGCTGAAGCTTTCTTT. Translating it yields CASSSDRGAEAFF.

This clone was seen just once. This chain joins TRBV27 and TRBJ1-3, with TRBD1 identical over 8 bases. The CDR3 runs to 14 residues. CDR1 is MNHEY and CDR2 is SMNVEV in the germline V gene (reference sequence). Trimming at V came to 5 bases and at J to 8 bases, leaving 8 bases not matched to a gene. Here the CDR3 reads CASSGRQGYHTIYF. The CDR3 nucleotides are TGTGCCAGCAGTGGACGACAGGGGTATCACACCATATATTTT.

The chain employs TRBV5-1 and TRBJ1-1, with 9 bases lining up with TRBD1. The CDR3 totals 16 residues. Germline CDR1 is SGHRS and CDR2 is YFSETQ. V lost 4 bases to trimming and J lost 0 bases; unmatched junction nucleotides: 7. The CDR3 spells CASSPTGQGVNTEAFF. The CDR3 DNA follows: TGCGCCAGCAGCCCCACGGGACAGGGAGTGAACACTGAAGCTTTCTTT.

As DNA, the CDR3 is TGTGCCAGCAGCCAAGGAGGGTCTGGGACTGAAGCTTTCTTT. Translation: CASSQGGSGTEAFF. V gene TRBV14 combines with J gene TRBJ1-1; the D is unclear. The germline V gene has CDR1 SGHDN and CDR2 FVKESK. The CDR3 spans 14 residues. With 1 base removed from V and 5 bases from J, the gap between germline ends came to 11 bases. The full variable domain, completed using reference TRBV14 and TRBJ1-1, is EAGVTQFPSHSVIEKGQTVTLRCDPISGHDNLYWYRRVMGKEIKFLLHFVKESKQDESGMPNNRFLAERTGGTYSTLKVQPAELEDSGVYFCASSQGGSGTEAFFGQGTRLTVV.

V and J are TRBV19 and TRBJ2-7; 15 nucleotides match TRBD2. Germline V gives CDR1 LNHDA, CDR2 SQIVND (reference sequence). The CDR3 covers 18 residues. V dropped 3 bases and J dropped 2; count of bases not matched to a gene: 8. The CDR3 region is CASSIGTSGGPAPYEQYF. Written as DNA, the CDR3 is TGTGCCAGTAGTATTGGGACTAGCGGGGGGCCCGCGCCCTACGAGCAGTACTTC.

The rearrangement joins TRBV25-1 to TRBJ1-1; TRBD1 matches 8 bases. The CDR3 is made up of 13 amino acids. The J segment lost 5 bases and the V segment lost 8 bases, leaving 7 bases of the junction unmatched. CDR1 and CDR2 (germline): MGHDK, SYGVNS. CDR3: CASLPGTGTEAFF. The CDR3 DNA is TGTGCCAGCCTACCCGGGACAGGAACTGAAGCTTTCTTT.

The rearrangement links TRBV6-1 to TRBJ2-6; TRBD1 is a possible D gene (6 bases). CDR1 MNHNS and CDR2 SASEGT come from the germline V gene. This CDR3 is 18 amino acids long. V was cut by 3 bases and J by 3 bases, with 18 bases left in between. The CDR3 reads CASSEISRGSGGANVLTF. The CDR3 nucleotides read TGTGCCAGCAGTGAGATTTCTAGGGGGAGTGGTGGGGCCAACGTCCTGACTTTC.

This chain uses TRBV6-2 or TRBV6-3 with TRBJ1-6; D gene uncertain. Looked up from germline, CDR1 is MNHEY and CDR2 is SVGEGT. Trimming took 5 bases from V and 9 from J, leaving 11 bases between them. The CDR3 has 13 amino acids. CDR3 nucleotides: TGTGCCAGCAGTCTCGGGAGATCTTCACCCCTCCACTTT. The encoded protein is CASSLGRSSPLHF.

The chain has TRBV5-8 and TRBJ1-3; TRBD1 is a possible D gene (5 bases). The germline CDR1 and CDR2 sequences are SGHTS and YDEGEE. V lost 3 bases and J lost 4, with 8 bases in between. The CDR3 runs to 13 residues. The DNA of the CDR3 is TGTGCCAGCAGCTCCGACAGCGGAAACACCATATATTTT. It encodes CASSSDSGNTIYF.

This chain links TRBV7-8 with TRBJ2-6; 14 bases align to TRBD2. There are 17 residues in the CDR3. Germline V gives CDR1 SGHVS, CDR2 FQNEAQ. With V trimmed by 8 bases and J by 2 bases, 5 bases remained unmatched. This CDR3 reads CASALTSGGAGANVLTF. CDR3 bases: TGTGCCAGCGCCCTGACTAGCGGGGGGGCTGGGGCCAACGTCCTGACTTTC.

The chain links TRBV5-1 to TRBJ1-1; D remains unclear. Germline V gene data show CDR1 as SGHRS and CDR2 as YFSETQ. This CDR3 contains 14 residues. Trimming shortened V by 0 bases and J by 3 bases, and 9 bases separated the two germline ends. CDR3 nucleotides: TGCGCCAGCAGCTTGGACAGTACTGACACTGAAGCTTTCTTT. This sequence encodes CASSLDSTDTEAFF.

V gene TRBV13 combines with J gene TRBJ2-7, with 8 nucleotides matching TRBD2. The CDR3 loop spans 15 amino acids. Trimming took 4 bases from V and 0 from J; bases not matched to a gene: 5. Germline V gene data show CDR1 as PRHDT and CDR2 as FYEKMQ (reference sequence). The CDR3 nucleotides are TGTGCCAGCAGCTCCCATAGCGGGACCTCCTACGAGCAGTACTTC. It encodes CASSSHSGTSYEQYF.

The chain combines TRBV20-1 with TRBJ1-1, with D unresolved. Trimming removed 3 bases at V and 10 bases at J, with 9 bases between. CDR3 length equals 10 residues. Germline CDR1 and CDR2: DFQATT and SNEGSKA (reference sequence). CDR3 DNA: TGCAGTGCTAGTAGCGGGAGAGCTTTCTTT. Amino acid sequence: CSASSGRAFF.

This chain joins TRBV7-9 and TRBJ1-1; D ambiguous. This CDR3 spans 10 amino acids. V was cut by 5 bases and J by 7 bases, with 5 bases left in between. Per germline, CDR1 SEHNR and CDR2 FQNEAQ (reference sequence). The CDR3 nucleotides are TGTGCCAGCAGCGTCTATGAAGCTTTCTTT. Its translation: CASSVYEAFF.

The chain combines TRBV9 with TRBJ1-1; unclear D gene. The CDR3 contains 14 residues. Trimming stripped 0 bases from V and 1 base from J, with 7 bases between. The V gene's germline CDR1 is SGDLS and CDR2 YYNGEE. Here the CDR3 reads CASSVGAQNTEAFF. The CDR3 bases are TGTGCCAGCAGCGTAGGGGCCCAGAACACTGAAGCTTTCTTT.

V is TRBV7-3 and J is TRBJ2-5; D perhaps matches TRBD2 (6 bases). V gave up 0 bases and J gave up 5 bases, with 10 bases separating them. From germline, CDR1 is SGHTA and CDR2 FQGTGA. The CDR3 runs 14 residues. CDR3 sequence reads: CASSLTGTVETQYF. CDR3 coding DNA: TGTGCCAGCAGCTTAACAGGGACTGTGGAGACCCAGTACTTC.

The V gene is TRBV11-2, the J gene TRBJ1-5; weak D call: TRBD1 (5 bases). Deletions cut 0 bases from V and 4 bases from J, with 7 bases between. Per the germline V gene, CDR1 is SGHAT and CDR2 is FQNNGV. This CDR3 comprises 14 residues. Here the CDR3 reads CASSLDRENQPQHF. The CDR3 DNA is TGTGCCAGCAGCTTAGACAGGGAAAATCAGCCCCAGCATTTT.

The V gene is TRBV2, the J gene TRBJ2-1; TRBD2 matches at 10 bases. The CDR3 is made up of 15 amino acids. V lost 6 bases, J lost 4 bases, and 6 bases stayed unmatched. Germline CDR1 and CDR2: SNHLY and FYNNEI. In DNA form, the CDR3 reads TGTGCCAGCAGACCGAGCGGGGGGGCGTACAATGAGCAGTTCTTC. Translated, it gives CASRPSGGAYNEQFF. The full variable domain, in which reference TRBV2 and TRBJ2-1 provide the parts outside the CDR3, is EPEVTQTPSHQVTQMGQEVILRCVPISNHLYFYWYRQILGQKVEFLVSFYNNEISEKSEIFDDQFSVERPDGSNFTLKIRSTKLEDSAMYFCASRPSGGAYNEQFFGPGTRLTVL.

The chain is built from TRBV6-6 and TRBJ2-7, with D perhaps matching TRBD2 (6 bases). The CDR3 extends over 12 amino acids. The V gene's germline CDR1 is MNHNY and CDR2 SVGAGI (reference sequence). V was trimmed by 7 bases and J by 5 bases, leaving 12 bases between them. CDR3 loop: CASTEWGDEQYF. The CDR3 coding sequence is TGTGCCAGCACCGAATGGGGGGACGAGCAGTACTTC.